This T cell receptor (beta chain) was identified during a study of cytomegalovirus exposure and HLA in healthy donors (dated 2017 in TCRdb). In terms of the full investigation: An earlier analysis of under 600 of the donors reported 250 to 350 Gb of sequence data and some 120 million unique TCR beta sequences from 150 million to 200 million T cells. In the later analysis, no new phenotypic data were used to find candidate immune exposures; instead, reliance was placed on TCR beta sequences and their occurrence across donors. All discovery cohort repertoires had been generated using a single sequencing platform. The genetic ancestry cluster associated with self-reported Caucasian donors included 81% of the 398 genotyped donors. Around 300 gigabases of sequencing data and 78 million or so unique TCR sequences were included in an early release covering roughly 600 HLA-typed donors. The study profiled the T cell repertoires of more than 500 subjects by immunosequencing and related them to cytomegalovirus serostatus. In addition to the first cohort of 666 subjects, a separate validation cohort of 130 or so different subjects was used. HLA typing included class I and class II loci at four-digit resolution. To study patterns of TCR occurrence, a later analysis re-analyzed previously published TCR beta repertoires from several hundred donors and added high-resolution HLA genotyping. Donor age, sex, ethnicity and CMV serostatus were collected together with the repertoire data. The aim of the study was to test whether cataloging public T cell receptors could identify signatures of past pathogen exposure. Roughly 5 DR-DQ haplotypes were handled as single units for association and clustering, since linkage in the cohort was strong. Among 300 to 500 genotyped donors of the cohort, an average of about 220,000 unique TCR beta nucleotide sequences was sequenced per donor, of which about 18% were non-productive. An earlier analysis of approximately 640 of the donors applied high-throughput TCR beta sequencing to assess whether each TCR beta V gene segment acted as functional or pseudogenic. The number of typed donors differed by locus: about 620-630 for A, B, C, DRB1 and DQB1; 522 for DQA1; around 580 for DPA1; and some 450 for DPB1. To predict cytomegalovirus infection status, the study combined high-throughput TCR immunosequencing, statistical association of individual TCRs with disease status, and machine learning. Genome-wide SNP genotypes for about 55% of the roughly 670 donors were used in a later genetic analysis, which treated that subset as a discovery cohort.

Overall study results and their limits: This cohort had only TCR beta chains sequenced, and the lack of alpha or paired-chain data limited which features could be detected. Three of the identified cytomegalovirus-associated TCR beta chains were confirmed in vitro to be specific for cytomegalovirus antigens. In a later analysis, HLA-associated TCR beta chains were found to be more clonally expanded and to have lower generation probabilities than equally common non-associated chains. According to the authors, the approach could potentially be generalized to other disease states and immunological phenotypes. HLA typing was unavailable for some donors at each locus, so association tests used only the typed subset. The study listed 164 TCR beta chains as associated with cytomegalovirus. The classifier was reported to diagnose cytomegalovirus status with high specificity and sensitivity in both the original and validation cohorts. Strong co-occurrence of HLA alleles, especially DR and DQ, made assigning TCR associations to individual alleles difficult. A further reported finding was that TCR beta sequences accurately predicted the HLA-A and HLA-B alleles for most subjects in the first cohort. A later genetic analysis reported fewer N-insertions in productive TCRs among donors in an Asian-associated ancestry cluster than the approximately 670-donor mean. Linkage disequilibrium might explain the correlated functional status among segregating V segments, but an unknown experimental factor could not be ruled out. A later genetic analysis associated a missense DCLRE1C variant with V-gene and J-gene trimming of TCR beta chains, and an independent cohort replicated the association. A group of highly shared sequence variants was considered likely to be a technical artifact of the sequencing pipeline. Presence/absence analyses assumed roughly uniform sequencing depth across donors, an assumption that may not hold. Because counts were too low, roughly 16 rarely observed V segments, including chromosome 9 orphons, were left out of the earlier analysis of some 600 of the donors. At a false discovery rate of 0.05, a later analysis linked 16,951 TCR beta sequences to specific HLA alleles. Most TCR sequences were seen in very few donors, while some public TCRs were found in many individuals. According to a later analysis, most CMV-associated TCR beta chains appeared to be HLA-restricted, and the HLA associations seemed to be driven largely by CMV exposure. In an earlier analysis of approximately 600 of the donors, most TCR beta V segments were observed in productive rearrangements about 87% or about 30% of the time, broadly matching IMGT annotations. For the cohort, immune exposure information was limited to CMV serostatus. A later analysis found that TCR association rates varied across HLA loci, with DRB1 alleles showing the most associated TCRs and HLA-C alleles the fewest. According to a later analysis, parvovirus B19, influenza, CMV and Epstein-Barr virus appeared linked to several top co-occurrence clusters.

The library was produced with the immunoSEQ multiplex PCR assay. For the multiplex PCR, a mixture combining 60 forward primers for TCR Vbeta segments and 13 reverse primers for TCR Jbeta segments was used. The CDR3 region of rearranged TCR beta genes was amplified from genomic DNA with a multiplex PCR assay. The Illumina HiSeq System was used to sequence the amplified TCR beta libraries as 87-base-pair reads. The authors' analysis ran thus. A later analysis counted about 80 million unique TCR beta chains across the 500 to 850 repertoires, and around 12 million of these chains were shared by at least two donors. Raw reads were error-corrected and collapsed into unique sequences by a nearest-neighbor algorithm in which closely related sequences were merged to remove PCR and sequencing errors. To assign V, D and J gene segments, CDR3 sequences were aligned to IMGT reference sequences. For a sequence to be retained, at least a six-nucleotide match to both a V gene segment and a J gene segment was required. Rearrangements were called productive when the CDR3 lacked stop codons and stayed in frame with V and J; all others were non-productive. CDR3 was defined according to IMGT convention as the region running from the second conserved V-encoded cysteine to the conserved J-encoded phenylalanine. The earlier analysis of 450 to 750 of the donors excluded any sequence lacking an unambiguous match to a single V gene segment. An earlier analysis of a few hundred of the donors called V segments functional above 56.7% productive rearrangements and segregating when the between-donor standard deviation exceeded 5%. To diagnose cytomegalovirus status from the catalog of TCR beta chain sequences, a statistical classification framework was built. V and J gene assignment, in a later analysis, came from comparing TCR nucleotide sequences with IMGT/GENE-DB human TR gene sequences. In a later analysis, CDR3 sequences and most-parsimonious VDJ recombination scenarios were assigned using the TCRdist pipeline. In a later analysis, each TCR beta chain was defined by its CDR3 amino acid sequence together with its V-gene family, and reads lacking a unique V-gene family were excluded. To address suspected cross-contamination and a sequencing artifact, a later analysis removed 550 to 750 highly shared, low-generation-probability nucleotide sequences. For each public chain, a later analysis derived a clonal expansion index from normalized ranks of inferred template counts within each repertoire. A later analysis computed generation probabilities with a VDJ recombination model fitted to out-of-frame rearrangements, and checked the results against IGoR. Hypergeometric tests were used in a later analysis to score TCR-TCR, TCR-HLA and TCR-CMV co-occurrence, with a repertoire-size bias correction applied to the TCR pairs. A later analysis estimated false discovery rates by permuting HLA or CMV assignments 20 times. In a later analysis, co-occurring TCRs were grouped with DBSCAN, and TCRdist sequence similarity was added when clustering was performed within HLA-allele-positive subsets. Repertoires with fewer than 30,000 or more than 120,000 public chains were left out of co-occurrence clustering, as were several repertoires with anomalous nucleotide sharing. TCRdb provides this immuneACCESS table in a form limited to in-frame rearrangements. Some clones are lacking; in checked studies, under half of them reflect an unresolved V gene, and why the rest are absent is not known. V, J and clone size derive from that table, while D and trimming were established from the DNA sequence. Recorded for this sample are more than 100,000 clones; 77% of them occurred a single time. The ten most abundant clones make up approximately 3.7% of the sample.

The cohort comprised some 700 healthy bone marrow donors. All cohort members were sampled while nominally healthy, although unrecorded immune exposures were likely present. CMV serostatus was positive for 250 to 300 and negative for about 50% of the roughly 670 cohort members, and was not recorded for this donor. A peripheral blood sample was provided by each donor, and peripheral blood mononuclear cells were used for TCR beta sequencing. Genomic DNA extraction from the blood cell samples was performed with the Qiagen DNeasy Blood Extraction Kit. Of note for this clone: The clone's antigen remains unknown. No much larger clone exists at a distance of one base, and base qualities are not known.

The source is a human donor in good health. Sequencing used PBMCs.

The CDR3 in this case is CASSPEPTGVGRETQYF. In nucleotides, the sequence is TGTGCCAGCAGCCCGGAGCCAACAGGGGTGGGTCGAGAGACCCAGTACTTC. The chain is assembled from TRBV5-6 and TRBJ2-5, and 7 junction bases match TRBD1. Measured from the cysteine to the phenylalanine, the CDR3 is 17 residues long. Solely the CDR3 DNA is kept, with 51 bases framed from the first base. V has 4 bases trimmed and J has 4 bases trimmed; junction bases matching no gene number 16. The CDR1 and CDR2 encoded by the germline V gene are SGHDT and YYEEEE.